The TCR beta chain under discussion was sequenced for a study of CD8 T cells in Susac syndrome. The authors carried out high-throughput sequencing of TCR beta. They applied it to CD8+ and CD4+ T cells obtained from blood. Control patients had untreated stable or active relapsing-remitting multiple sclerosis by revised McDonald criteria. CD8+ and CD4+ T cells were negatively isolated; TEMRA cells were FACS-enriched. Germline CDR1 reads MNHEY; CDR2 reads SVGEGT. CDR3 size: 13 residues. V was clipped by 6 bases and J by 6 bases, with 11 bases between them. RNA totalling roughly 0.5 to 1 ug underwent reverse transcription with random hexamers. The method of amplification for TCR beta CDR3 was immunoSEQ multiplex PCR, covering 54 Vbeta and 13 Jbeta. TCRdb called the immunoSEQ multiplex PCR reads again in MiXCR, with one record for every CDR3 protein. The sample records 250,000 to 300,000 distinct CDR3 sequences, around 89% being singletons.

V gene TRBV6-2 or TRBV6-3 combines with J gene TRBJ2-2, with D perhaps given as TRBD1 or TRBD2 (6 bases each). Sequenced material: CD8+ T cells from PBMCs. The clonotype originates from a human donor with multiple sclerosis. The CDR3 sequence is CASSDGGPGELFF. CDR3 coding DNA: TGTGCCAGCAGCGATGGGGGGCCCGGGGAGCTGTTTTTT.